The 26 T cell receptor beta chains reported below all come from one sample, sequenced in a study of early T cells in non-severe SARS-CoV-2 infection (TCRdb year 2021). The library was prepared using 5' RACE. The sequencer listed for this sample is NextSeq 500. TCRdb trimmed public reads at Q25 via fastp, called clones via MiXCR and kept in-frame beta chains. Every distinct CDR3 protein forms one entry, paired with its most common genes and DNA. The sample table contains around 63,000 distinct CDR3 sequences; only one count was recorded for roughly 10% of them. 15% to 18% of the sample is taken by the ten largest. The sequencing used whole blood, collected at baseline. The receptor set was obtained from an adult who was a healthcare worker with PCR-confirmed SARS-CoV-2 infection or an uninfected control (not recorded which).

V usage is TRBV6-6 and J usage is TRBJ2-7, with D maybe TRBD2 (5 bases). The germline gives CDR1 MNHNY, CDR2 SVGAGI (reference sequence). V lost 0 bases and J lost 5, with 14 bases in between. The CDR3 runs 15 residues. The CDR3 DNA reads TGTGCCAGCAGTTACTCGACGGGGAAGAGCGACGAGCAGTACTTC. This translates into CASSYSTGKSDEQYF.

Ten or more counts support this clonotype. The gene calls are TRBV7-2 and TRBJ2-3, with 7 bases matching TRBD2. The V and J ends lost 8 bases and 3 bases, in that order; junction bases with no gene match: 5. This CDR3 comprises 13 residues. Germline CDR1 is SGHTA and CDR2 is FQGNSA. The CDR3 nucleotides are TGTGCCAGCCGGGGGGTAGGGACAGATACGCAGTATTTT. This sequence encodes CASRGVGTDTQYF.

This clonotype was counted at least ten times. The chain is built from TRBV30 and TRBJ1-4; 7 bases fit TRBD1. The CDR3 sequence is 14 residues long. Germline V lookup: CDR1 GTSNPN, CDR2 SVGIG (reference sequence). V gave up 8 bases and J gave up 8 bases; unmatched junction bases: 14. CDR3 sequence reads: CALRGGLGVEKLFF. Written as DNA, the CDR3 is TGTGCCCTCAGGGGGGGGCTGGGTGTCGAAAAACTGTTTTTT.

This clonotype was recorded at least ten times. This chain connects TRBV11-2 to TRBJ1-2; D is uncertain. The V end was cut by 7 bases, the J end by 5 bases, with 14 bases between. Germline loops: CDR1 SGHAT, CDR2 FQNNGV. There are 13 residues in the CDR3. CDR3 residues: CASTEQLNYGYTF. CDR3 DNA: TGTGCCAGCACAGAGCAACTTAATTATGGCTACACCTTC.

This clonotype occurred many times. The chain employs TRBV7-3 and TRBJ2-2, with TRBD2 matching 7 bases. CDR3 size: 17 residues. Germline values: CDR1 SGHTA, CDR2 FQGTGA. V lost 4 bases to trimming and J lost 0 bases; unmatched junction nucleotides: 8. CDR3 in amino acids: CASSYTGGGTNTGELFF. CDR3 nucleotides: TGTGCCAGCAGCTACACCGGCGGGGGAACGAACACCGGGGAGCTGTTTTTT.

This clonotype was counted many times. J is TRBJ2-7 and V is TRBV20-1; possible D gene TRBD2, 5 bases. Trimming took off 3 bases at V and 9 bases at J, with 18 bases between the two ends. There are 13 residues in the CDR3. The germline gives CDR1 DFQATT, CDR2 SNEGSKA (reference sequence). DNA for the CDR3: TGCAGTGCTAGTTATCTCCAGGCGGGCGGGCAGTACTTC. Protein sequence: CSASYLQAGGQYF.

This clonotype has more than one count but fewer than ten. CDR3 region: CASSWDRLNYGYTF. The CDR3, as DNA: TGTGCCAGCAGCTGGGACAGACTTAACTATGGCTACACCTTC. V gene TRBV5-6 combines with J gene TRBJ1-2; 7 bases agree with TRBD1. This CDR3 contains 14 residues. CDR1 is SGHDT and CDR2 is YYEEEE in the germline V gene. The V segment lost 3 bases and the J segment 1 base; nucleotides outside the gene matches: 3.

This clonotype was observed a handful of times. V and J are TRBV28 and TRBJ1-5; TRBD1 might be the D (5 bases). The germline V gene has CDR1 MDHEN and CDR2 SYDVKM. The CDR3 is made up of 13 amino acids. Trimming took 5 bases from V and 7 from J, leaving 12 bases between them. The CDR3 DNA follows: TGTGCCAGCAGTCCAGTGGGGGGACAGCCCCAGCATTTT. Encoded protein: CASSPVGGQPQHF.

This clonotype occurred many times. The chain recombines TRBV2 with TRBJ1-1; 7 positions agree with TRBD1. V was clipped by 9 bases and J by 3 bases; unmatched bases: 10. The CDR3 contains 14 residues. Germline loops: CDR1 SNHLY, CDR2 FYNNEI. CDR3 DNA: TGTGCCAGTCAGAGTGGCAGGGGGGACACTGAAGCTTTCTTT. Translation gives CASQSGRGDTEAFF.

In its sample, this clonotype was seen once. The junction does not match germline at one end; this may be a read error. The chain joins TRBV9 to TRBJ2-3, with TRBD2 identical over 8 bases. Germline V gives CDR1 SGDLS, CDR2 YYNGEE. The CDR3 covers 17 residues. The CDR3 DNA is TGTACCAGCAGCGTAGCGGGAACACAATCTAGCACAGATACGCAGTATTTT. Its translation: CTSSVAGTQSSTDTQYF.

In this sample, this clonotype turned up a few times. V gene TRBV5-1 combines with J gene TRBJ2-2; D unclear. This CDR3 has 14 residues. Germline CDR1 reads SGHRS; CDR2 reads YFSETQ. Trimming took off 0 bases at V and 1 base at J, with 4 bases between the two ends. CDR3 sequence (DNA): TGCGCCAGCAGCTTGGTTCTGAACACCGGGGAGCTGTTTTTT. Protein sequence: CASSLVLNTGELFF.

This clonotype was picked up a small number of times. This sequence joins TRBV7-9 and TRBJ1-1; D ambiguous. The germline gives CDR1 SEHNR, CDR2 FQNEAQ (reference sequence). Trimming took 2 bases from V and 1 from J, leaving 11 bases between them. This CDR3 is built from 15 residues. This chain's CDR3 is CASSLSAGGNTEAFF. CDR3 sequence (DNA): TGTGCCAGCAGCTTATCTGCTGGCGGGAACACTGAAGCTTTCTTT. Full variable domain (rest looked up from reference TRBV7-9 and TRBJ1-1): DTGVSQNPRHKITKRGQNVTFRCDPISEHNRLYWYRQTLGQGPEFLTYFQNEAQLEKSRLLSDRFSAERPKGSFSTLEIQRTEQGDSAMYLCASSLSAGGNTEAFFGQGTRLTVV.

This clonotype was picked up many times. This rearrangement joins TRBV7-2 to TRBJ1-5; 9 nucleotides align to TRBD1. Germline lookup yields CDR1 SGHTA and CDR2 FQGNSA. Trimming took 1 base from V and 4 from J; bases not matched to a gene: 2. The length of the CDR3 is 15 residues. The CDR3 reads CASSLVGQGNQPQHF. For the CDR3, the DNA is TGTGCCAGCAGCTTAGTGGGACAGGGTAATCAGCCCCAGCATTTT.

J is TRBJ2-5 and V is TRBV7-9, with D tentatively TRBD2 (5 bases). This CDR3 is 15 amino acids long. Germline V gene lookup returns CDR1 SEHNR and CDR2 FQNEAQ (reference sequence). Trimming cost V 0 bases and J 0 bases, with 8 bases left between them. The CDR3 DNA reads TGTGCCAGCAGCTTAGCGAGCGGACACCAAGAGACCCAGTACTTC. Protein sequence: CASSLASGHQETQYF.

This clonotype was seen at least ten times. The V gene is TRBV11-2, the J gene TRBJ2-1; D is unclear. Deletions cut 4 bases from V and 8 bases from J, with 21 bases between. CDR1 and CDR2 from the germline V gene are SGHAT and FQNNGV. This CDR3 is built from 16 residues. The CDR3 is CASSSLIGSTFYEQFF. The CDR3, as DNA: TGTGCCAGCAGCTCGTTGATCGGGTCTACTTTTTATGAGCAGTTCTTC.

This clonotype has at least ten counts. The gene calls are TRBV11-1 and TRBJ2-1; D is possibly TRBD2 (6 bases). Trimming left V 4 bases short and J 4 bases short, with 14 bases between. The CDR3 has 15 residues. Germline assignment: CDR1 SGHAT and CDR2 FQDESV (reference sequence). For the CDR3, the DNA is TGTGCCAGCAGCTCCCGGGACTTTTCGTACAATGAGCAGTTCTTC. Residues: CASSSRDFSYNEQFF.

The gene calls are TRBV7-6 and TRBJ2-7, with D possibly called TRBD1 or TRBD2 (5 bases each). The CDR3 sequence is 14 residues long. Per germline, CDR1 SGHVS and CDR2 FNYEAQ. Trimming removed 0 bases at V and 5 bases at J, with 11 bases between. The CDR3: CASSLAGEGDEQYF. The CDR3 DNA follows: TGTGCCAGCAGCTTAGCGGGAGAAGGGGACGAGCAGTACTTC.

The sample holds a few counts of this clonotype. The J gene is TRBJ2-7, the V gene TRBV18; no reliable D call. Trimming stripped 0 bases from V and 1 base from J, with 7 bases between. Germline assignment: CDR1 KGHSH and CDR2 LQKENI. The CDR3 spans 14 residues. In nucleotides, the CDR3 is TGTGCCAGCTCACCACCGTCCACGTCCTACGAGCAGTACTTC. Translating it yields CASSPPSTSYEQYF.

This chain joins TRBV27 and TRBJ1-6; no definite D call. The germline V gene encodes CDR1 MNHEY and CDR2 SMNVEV (reference sequence). With 4 bases removed from V and 9 bases from J, the gap between germline ends came to 13 bases. The CDR3 consists of 14 residues. This CDR3 is CASSSGSPGSPLHF. For the CDR3, the DNA is TGTGCCAGCAGTTCAGGATCTCCCGGTTCACCCCTCCACTTT.

The chain employs TRBV28 and TRBJ2-5, with D tentatively TRBD1 (6 bases). This CDR3 spans 13 amino acids. V was pared by 6 bases and J by 2 bases, with 10 bases between. Germline V lookup: CDR1 MDHEN, CDR2 SYDVKM. The CDR3 loop is CASSATGQETQYF. In nucleotides, the CDR3 is TGTGCCAGCAGCGCGACAGGTCAAGAGACCCAGTACTTC. The full variable domain, rest sourced from reference TRBV28 and TRBJ2-5, is DVKVTQSSRYLVKRTGEKVFLECVQDMDHENMFWYRQDPGLGLRLIYFSYDVKMKEKGDIPEGYSVSREKKERFSLILESASTNQTSMYLCASSATGQETQYFGPGTRLLVL.

This clonotype was seen at least ten times. The chain carries TRBV4-1 and TRBJ2-1; TRBD2 agrees at 11 bases. The J segment lost 3 bases and the V segment lost 2 bases, leaving 15 bases of the junction unmatched. Germline V gives CDR1 MGHRA, CDR2 YSYEKL. CDR3 size: 20 residues. This chain's CDR3 is CASSQLFASGRSGDYNEQFF. The CDR3 DNA reads as TGCGCCAGCAGCCAATTGTTTGCTAGCGGGAGGTCGGGGGACTACAATGAGCAGTTCTTC.

This clonotype was recorded a few times. The CDR3 DNA sequence: TGTGCCACCACCCCCGGGACAGCGGGCTATGGCTACACCTTC. Encoded protein: CATTPGTAGYGYTF. The V gene is TRBV28, the J gene TRBJ1-2; 7 bases map to TRBD1. Germline loops: CDR1 MDHEN, CDR2 SYDVKM. V shed 10 bases, J shed 4 bases, and the junction held 12 bases outside the gene matches. The CDR3 extends over 14 amino acids.

Note on this clonotype: Without the conserved terminal phenylalanine or tryptophan, this CDR3 likely stems from a read error. J is TRBJ2-5 and V is TRBV28; 7 bases map to TRBD2. The CDR3 length is 15 residues. V was clipped by 8 bases and J by 2 bases; unmatched bases: 11. CDR1 is MDHEN and CDR2 is SYDVKM in the germline V gene. CDR3 protein: CASLTPSGAQETQYY. DNA for the CDR3: TGTGCCAGCCTTACCCCCAGCGGGGCTCAAGAGACCCAGTACTAC.

This clonotype was seen a few times. The rearrangement uses TRBV9 and TRBJ1-5; D is ambiguous. The V end lost 4 bases, the J end lost 3 bases, and 8 bases lay between the germline ends. The CDR3 contains 13 residues. Germline CDR1 reads SGDLS; CDR2 reads YYNGEE. In nucleotides, the CDR3 is TGTGCCAGCAGCCCTCTGCCCAATCAGCCCCAGCATTTT. Its protein product is CASSPLPNQPQHF. The whole variable domain, filled in from reference TRBV9 and TRBJ1-5, reads DSGVTQTPKHLITATGQRVTLRCSPRSGDLSVYWYQQSLDQGLQFLIQYYNGEERAKGNILERFSAQQFPDLHSELNLSSLELGDSALYFCASSPLPNQPQHFGDGTRLSIL.

A few counts support this clonotype. Written as DNA, the CDR3 is TGTGCCAGCAGTGGATCAATAGCGGGAGGCTTGGGTGAGCAGTTCTTC. Translated: CASSGSIAGGLGEQFF. The chain links TRBV6-1 to TRBJ2-1, with TRBD2 identical over 10 bases. The CDR3 loop spans 16 amino acids. V dropped 4 bases and J dropped 9; count of bases not matched to a gene: 12. CDR1 and CDR2 (germline): MNHNS, SASEGT.

This clonotype has at least ten counts. The V gene is TRBV7-9, the J gene TRBJ1-1; D gene ambiguous. Germline-derived CDR1 and CDR2 are SEHNR and FQNEAQ (reference sequence). The length of the CDR3 is 13 residues. V lost 6 bases and J lost 2, with 10 bases in between. This CDR3 reads CASSFKGNTEAFF. CDR3 DNA: TGTGCCAGCAGTTTCAAGGGAAACACTGAAGCTTTCTTT. Looking up the rest from reference TRBV7-9 and TRBJ1-1 gives the full variable domain: DTGVSQNPRHKITKRGQNVTFRCDPISEHNRLYWYRQTLGQGPEFLTYFQNEAQLEKSRLLSDRFSAERPKGSFSTLEIQRTEQGDSAMYLCASSFKGNTEAFFGQGTRLTVV.